The present entry profiles one TCR beta chain with its context. Its specific antigen is unknown. The input lacks base qualities; no much larger clone sits a single base away. Additional DNA sequences in this sample encode the identical CDR3. The germline V gene gives CDR1 as SGHTA and CDR2 as FQGNSA. The CDR3 contains 15 residues, cysteine and phenylalanine counted. Only the CDR3 part of the read is kept: 45 bases, read in frame from the first base. At the junction V is shortened by 0 bases and J by 4 bases; bases outside the gene matches: 2. This record comes from a study of OX40 agonist ivuxolimab in advanced cancers. Describing the broader study: Ivuxolimab, which targeted the costimulatory receptor OX40 (CD134), was an agonistic, fully human IgG2 monoclonal antibody. Intravenous ivuxolimab was administered to patients every 2 weeks at six dose levels: 0.01, 0.1, 0.3, 1.5, 3 and 10 mg/kg. Of the approximately 54 patients in dose escalation, approximately 20 had hepatocellular carcinoma, approximately 15 had melanoma, 9 had renal cell carcinoma and 9 had head and neck cancer. The dose-escalation cohort was about 83% male with a mean age of approximately 59 years, ranging from 23 to 79. Patients were allowed to have had prior anti-PD-1, anti-PD-L1 or anti-CTLA-4 therapy, and 40% to 45% of the dose-escalation patients had been treated with checkpoint inhibitors. Partial responses occurred in three dose-escalation patients: two with cutaneous melanoma and one with hepatocellular carcinoma. The purpose of peripheral TCRbeta sequencing was to test whether ivuxolimab changed TCR sequence diversity and led to clonal T-cell expansion. The paper covers the monotherapy dose-escalation part of the phase I ivuxolimab trial, which included N of about 50 patients. General study outcomes and caveats: Partial responders in the 0.1-3.0 mg/kg groups had among the lowest normalized peripheral clonal expansion, especially among CD8+ T cells. Low levels of normalized T-cell clonal expansion were also shown by some nonresponding patients. The antigen specificity of the clonally expanded peripheral T cells was not determined. At doses from 0.1 to 3.0 mg/kg, clonal expansion was seen in both CD4+ and CD8+ blood T cells between baseline and week 6. On average, CD8+ T cells showed more expanded clones than CD4+ T cells after ivuxolimab.

The trial excluded patients who had a history of autoimmune disease or were on systemic immunosuppression. Peripheral blood for TCR sequencing was drawn from every dose cohort at baseline, at cycle 4 day 1 and at cycle 7 day 1. Samples came from an open-label, multicenter, first-in-human phase I dose-escalation trial of ivuxolimab. Adults with locally advanced or metastatic head and neck squamous cell, hepatocellular, melanoma or renal cell carcinoma were enrolled in the trial. Before TCR sequencing, CD4+ and CD8+ T cells were separately sorted from peripheral blood. Genomic DNA was isolated from the sorted cells so that the TCRbeta CDR3 region could be sequenced. The immunoSEQ Assay was used for sequencing of TCRbeta CDR3 regions. The immuneACCESS repertoire file appears here via TCRdb, limited to in-frame rearrangements. These files lack a portion of the clones; in checked studies, under half of the deficit traces to unresolved V genes, and the cause of the others is not known. This sample comprises about 150,000 clones, around 94% of them detected only once. Together, the top ten hold about 0.31% of the sample.

This clonotype originated in an adult with an advanced solid tumor such as melanoma, head and neck, liver or kidney cancer. The chain links TRBV7-2 with TRBJ1-2; 10 nucleotides in the junction match TRBD1. The source material was CD4+ or CD8+ T cells sorted from blood, sampled in a trial of the OX40 agonist ivuxolimab. The bases are TGTGCCAGCAGCTTAGCGGGACAGGGGTCCTATGGCTACACCTTC. It encodes CASSLAGQGSYGYTF.